The T cell receptor beta chain under discussion was sequenced for a study of blood T cell repertoires in COVID-19. The V end was cut by 3 bases, the J end by 6 bases, with 12 bases between. Germline V gene sequence: CDR1 KGHSH, CDR2 LQKENI. The CDR3 contains 14 residues. This clone showed up just once. Per the authors' pipeline: Reference gene primers were amplified, and this amplification served to estimate nucleated cell counts. TCRdb's table, derived via immunoSEQ multiplex PCR, lists solely in-frame clones and lacks some. That table gives V, J and clone size, and the DNA gave D and trimming. The table lists 150,000 to 200,000 clones, 80% to 90% of them singletons.

Sample: peripheral blood. The rearrangement joins TRBV18 to TRBJ2-1, with D perhaps matching TRBD1 (6 bases). The origin of this receptor is a young woman who had recovered from COVID-19. CDR3 sequence: CASSPVGAPNEQFF. The CDR3 DNA follows: TGTGCCAGCTCACCGGTGGGGGCCCCCAATGAGCAGTTCTTC. Combining the CDR3 with reference TRBV18 and TRBJ2-1 gives the whole variable domain NAGVMQNPRHLVRRRGQEARLRCSPMKGHSHVYWYRQLPEEGLKFMVYLQKENIIDESGMPKERFSAEFPKEGPSILRIQQVVRGDSAAYFCASSPVGAPNEQFFGPGTRLTVL.